This TCR beta chain was retrieved from a study of blood T cell repertoires in COVID-19 (dated by TCRdb to the early 2020s). In the study overall: Samples from collaborators originated in the United States, Italy and Spain and spanned both the acute and convalescent phases of COVID-19. Samples were obtained from the ongoing ImmuneRACE study (first 160 participants) and from about 1,300 subjects provided by 6 global collaborators. Sample metadata almost always included a de-identified subject ID, COVID-19 status, age in years and sex. The repertoires were made available in a free public database intended to serve as a resource for research on the immune response to SARS-CoV-2. The dataset comprised deeply sampled blood TCRbeta repertoires from subjects exposed to, actively infected with, or recovered from COVID-19. The prospective study material was composed of cDNA or gDNA derived from T cells, B-cell-depleted T cells, or PBMCs. Where HLA class I and class II types were available, the types were taken from metadata supplied by the sample provider, not from assay-based typing. Results the study describes overall, beyond this receptor: Clinical and demographic metadata were provided uncurated, with the amount varying by source and participant.

V lost 0 bases and J lost 7 bases; the stretch between them is 10 bases long. From the cysteine through the phenylalanine, the CDR3 covers 14 amino acids. Just CDR3 DNA is preserved here, 42 bases in frame from base 1. Based on the germline V gene, the CDR1 and CDR2 sequences are KGHSH and LQKENI. Collaborating institutions collected whole blood in K2EDTA tubes following their own protocols. For TCRbeta analysis, collaborators shipped samples in one of three forms: frozen whole blood, isolated PBMCs, or DNA extracted from either of those sample types. TCRbeta CDR3 regions were amplified from genomic DNA by means of the immunoSEQ Assay, a bias-controlled multiplex PCR. Under the source paper's analysis protocol: Nucleated cell counts per sample were estimated from amplification of reference gene primers within the assay. Sequence reads were collapsed and filtered to measure the absolute abundance of every unique TCRbeta CDR3 rearrangement. For each sample, productive Simpson clonality was calculated as the square root of Simpson's diversity index over productive rearrangements. TCRdb carries this immuneACCESS record with in-frame sequences only. Its versions omit some clonotypes, under half of them owing to an unresolved V gene in the studies checked, with the rest unexplained. The V and J calls and the clone size are those of that table, but D and trimming were determined from the DNA. The sample table lists 100,000 to 110,000 clones, roughly 84% of them with a count of one. Of the sample, less than 8.5% falls within the top ten clones.

Comment on this clone: What this receptor recognizes is not known. Base qualities are not at hand, and no much larger clone is one base apart.

The chain is assembled from TRBV18 and TRBJ1-3; a confident D gene designation cannot be given. This TCR came from a man in his thirties or forties in a cohort sampled during active COVID-19. Specimen: peripheral blood. The DNA sequence is given as TGTGCCAGCTCACCACCTTCAGTTTCGAACACCATATATTTT. It translates as CASSPPSVSNTIYF.